These 19 T cell receptor beta chains share one sample of origin, sequenced in a study of T cells in Graves' hyperthyroidism and ophthalmopathy. Amplification yielded TCR beta CDR3 regions, with RNA transcripts as the source. HTBI primers were employed in a first-round RT-PCR of the TCR CDR3. MiXCR, run by TCRdb on the multiplex PCR reads, gives a single entry per CDR3 protein. This sample carries 550,000 to 800,000 distinct CDR3 sequences, about 15% of them seen once, and the ten largest clones take roughly 8%. Sequencing was done on a sample of blood. The receptors were sampled from a young man with Graves' hyperthyroidism.

This clonotype was observed at least ten times. The chain has TRBV27 and TRBJ2-1; 8 bases are shared with TRBD1. V was pared by 8 bases and J by 7 bases, with 13 bases of the junction left unmatched. The CDR3 length is 15 residues. Per the germline V gene, CDR1 is MNHEY and CDR2 is SMNVEV (reference sequence). CDR3 DNA sequence: TGTGCCAGCCTCGGCCAGGGGGCCGGTGGGAATGAGCAGTTCTTC. Translation gives CASLGQGAGGNEQFF.

The table lists this clonotype with a few counts. The chain employs TRBV6-1 and TRBJ1-1; TRBD1 might be the D (5 bases). The length of the CDR3 is 16 residues. Germline V gene sequence: CDR1 MNHNS, CDR2 SASEGT. V gave up 6 bases and J gave up 0 bases, with 17 bases separating them. This CDR3 is CASRQVLPSMNTEAFF. The CDR3 DNA reads as TGTGCCAGCAGACAGGTGCTACCTTCCATGAACACTGAAGCTTTCTTT.

Many counts were recorded for this clonotype. This sequence joins TRBV12-3 or TRBV12-4 and TRBJ1-5, with 7 bases identical to TRBD1. CDR3 length: 19 amino acids. The trim removed 2 bases at V and 0 bases at J, leaving 13 bases unmatched. DNA for the CDR3: TGTGCCAGCAGTTTATTTGGACAGGAGGTTTCTTATAGCAATCAGCCCCAGCATTTT. Its protein is CASSLFGQEVSYSNQPQHF.

This clonotype was counted ten times or more. V is TRBV27 and J is TRBJ2-5; D unresolved. This CDR3 region has 13 residues. Trimming removed 2 bases from V and 4 bases from J, with 8 bases in between. CDR1 MNHEY and CDR2 SMNVEV come from the germline V gene (reference sequence). This chain's CDR3 is CASSLLGPETQYF. The CDR3, as DNA: TGTGCCAGCAGTTTACTAGGCCCAGAGACCCAGTACTTC.

The rearrangement uses TRBV12-5 and TRBJ2-1; 10 positions match TRBD2. In germline, CDR1 is LGHNT, CDR2 FRNRAP. V was clipped by 0 bases and J by 6 bases; unmatched bases: 5. The CDR3 runs 16 residues. The CDR3 nucleotides are TGTGCTAGTGGTTTGGTAGTACTAGCGGGGTTCAATGAGCAGTTCTTC. It encodes CASGLVVLAGFNEQFF.

The chain combines TRBV4-1 with TRBJ1-1, with D perhaps TRBD1 (5 bases). The CDR3 is 16 residues long. The V end was cut by 3 bases, the J end by 4 bases, with 18 bases between. From germline, CDR1 is MGHRA and CDR2 YSYEKL. The CDR3 sequence is CASSHPSGGGSTEAFF. CDR3 nucleotide sequence: TGCGCCAGCAGCCATCCATCGGGGGGAGGAAGCACTGAAGCTTTCTTT.

This clonotype was detected only a few times. This sequence joins TRBV3-1 and TRBJ2-7; D is uncertain. The CDR3 contains 13 residues. Per the germline V gene, CDR1 is LGHDT and CDR2 is YNNKEL (reference sequence). V was shortened by 0 bases and J by 3 bases, with 6 bases between the two germline ends. CDR3 sequence: CASSQDHGYEQYF. CDR3 nucleotide sequence: TGTGCCAGCAGCCAAGATCACGGCTACGAGCAGTACTTC.

This clonotype appeared many times. The chain combines TRBV2 with TRBJ1-1; possible D gene TRBD1, 5 bases. Germline V gene lookup returns CDR1 SNHLY and CDR2 FYNNEI. V dropped 8 bases and J dropped 9 bases, with 16 bases sitting between them. CDR3 length equals 12 residues. The CDR3 DNA is TGTGCCAGCGGGGGTGTGATCTTAAAAGCTTTCTTT. The encoded protein is CASGGVILKAFF.

This clonotype has only a few counts. V gene TRBV5-1 combines with J gene TRBJ1-2; D perhaps matches TRBD1 (5 bases). The V and J ends lost 0 bases and 2 bases respectively, with 11 bases between them. Per germline, CDR1 SGHRS and CDR2 YFSETQ. This CDR3 is built from 15 residues. In nucleotides, the CDR3 is TGCGCCAGCAGCTTGGTGTCAGGGCGGAACTATGGCTACACCTTC. Its protein product is CASSLVSGRNYGYTF.

This clonotype was recorded many times. The V gene is TRBV28, the J gene TRBJ2-7, with TRBD1 matching 8 bases. Losses at the gene ends were 2 bases for V and 5 bases for J; bases not matched to a gene: 8. Germline V gene sequence: CDR1 MDHEN, CDR2 SYDVKM. This CDR3 comprises 15 residues. As DNA, the CDR3 is TGTGCCAGCAGTTTAGGCCAGGGGGCGATCCACGAGCAGTACTTC. This translates into CASSLGQGAIHEQYF.

This clonotype was recorded at least ten times. The CDR3 loop reads CSARVPRRGTGIEQFF. The CDR3 DNA sequence: TGCAGTGCTAGAGTCCCCCGTCGGGGGACAGGGATAGAGCAGTTCTTC. The rearrangement links TRBV20-1 to TRBJ2-1; 9 bases map to TRBD1. Germline values: CDR1 DFQATT, CDR2 SNEGSKA (reference sequence). This CDR3 region has 16 residues. Trimming at V came to 1 base and at J to 10 bases, leaving 14 bases not matched to a gene.

The table lists this clonotype with many counts. The chain has TRBV6-2 or TRBV6-3 and TRBJ2-1, with unresolved D. Trimming took 4 bases from V and 5 from J, leaving 12 bases between them. Per the germline V gene, CDR1 is MNHEY and CDR2 is SVGEGT. CDR3 size: 14 residues. The CDR3 reads CASSLWGTHNEQFF. CDR3 bases: TGTGCCAGCAGTTTATGGGGAACACACAATGAGCAGTTCTTC.

The chain has TRBV7-3 and TRBJ2-5, with TRBD1 as a possible D gene (6 bases). The ends were cut back, 4 bases at V and 6 bases at J, with 12 bases in the middle. The CDR3 covers 13 residues. Germline V CDR1 and CDR2: SGHTA, FQGTGA. The CDR3 region has the DNA TGTGCCAGCAGCTCCCAGGGGATGCAGACCCAGTACTTC. Its translation: CASSSQGMQTQYF.

This clonotype was counted many times. J is TRBJ2-3 and V is TRBV6-1, with 10 bases fitting TRBD1. Per germline, CDR1 MNHNS and CDR2 SASEGT. With 4 bases clipped from V and 3 bases from J, the junction kept 4 bases outside the gene matches. The CDR3 contains 15 residues. The CDR3 spells CASSARDRGTDTQYF. The CDR3 bases are TGTGCCAGCAGTGCTCGGGACAGGGGTACAGATACGCAGTATTTT.

The chain joins TRBV20-1 to TRBJ2-7; 7 nucleotides align to TRBD2. The V segment lost 3 bases and the J segment 2 bases; nucleotides outside the gene matches: 4. The CDR3 consists of 13 residues. CDR1 and CDR2 (germline): DFQATT, SNEGSKA (reference sequence). This CDR3 is CSASGLVAYEQYF. CDR3 nucleotides: TGCAGTGCTAGTGGACTAGTTGCCTACGAGCAGTACTTC.

Many counts were recorded for this clonotype. The chain joins TRBV3-1 to TRBJ2-3; 9 bases map to TRBD2. In germline, CDR1 is LGHDT, CDR2 YNNKEL (reference sequence). The CDR3 has 16 residues. V lost 0 bases to trimming and J lost 4 bases; unmatched junction nucleotides: 5. CDR3 in DNA: TGTGCCAGCAGCCAAGATGGCGCGGGAGGGCCAGATACGCAGTATTTT. Translated: CASSQDGAGGPDTQYF.

This clonotype showed up many times. The chain uses TRBV2 and TRBJ1-1; TRBD1 matches at 7 bases. J was trimmed by 1 base and V by 6 bases; bases with no gene match: 8. Per germline, CDR1 SNHLY and CDR2 FYNNEI. This CDR3 is 15 amino acids long. The CDR3 DNA sequence: TGTGCCAGCAGCGGGATACAGGGGAGGAACACTGAAGCTTTCTTT. Translated, it gives CASSGIQGRNTEAFF.

At least ten counts were recorded for this clonotype. This chain connects TRBV6-2 or TRBV6-3 to TRBJ2-5; D unresolved. The CDR3 totals 10 residues. V lost 4 bases, J lost 5 bases, and 2 bases lay in between. CDR1 MNHEY and CDR2 SVGEGT come from the germline V gene. CDR3 sequence reads: CASSFETQYF. DNA of the CDR3: TGTGCCAGCAGTTTTGAGACCCAGTACTTC.

The genes are TRBV6-9 and TRBJ2-2, with a possible D match to TRBD2 (5 bases). Germline lookup yields CDR1 MNHGY and CDR2 SVAAGI. The CDR3 has 14 amino acids. V was cut by 3 bases and J by 6 bases, with 11 bases left in between. CDR3 DNA: TGTGCCAGCAGTTACGCCTGGGAGTCCGGGGAGCTGTTTTTT. It encodes CASSYAWESGELFF.